This TCR beta chain was retrieved from a study of blood T cells in healthy people across ages. Overall study results and limits: PBMCs that were unsorted prevented a conclusive naive versus antigen-experienced comparison.

This clonotype turned up a few times. Antigen specificity is unknown. All donors came from Russia, were Caucasian and healthy, and spanned ages 6 to 90. A second PCR of 7 to 11 cycles used a sample-barcoded 5' primer and a J-beta primer mix. TCRdb re-called the 5' RACE reads with MiXCR, one entry per CDR3 protein. The data contain 1,300,000 or so distinct CDR3 sequences, roughly 59% of them seen just once; the ten biggest clones take up more than 6%. Germline values: CDR1 SGDLS, CDR2 YYNGEE. V dropped 0 bases and J dropped 0 bases, with 7 bases sitting between them. The CDR3 runs 16 residues. Sequencing was done on a sample of blood. The V and J genes are TRBV9 and TRBJ2-6, with no clear D. The receptor comes from a man younger than 35 in good health. DNA of the CDR3: TGTGCCAGCAGCGTAGCTGCGCACTCTGGGGCCAACGTCCTGACTTTC. As protein: CASSVAAHSGANVLTF.